These 24 T cell receptor beta chains were sequenced from one sample in a study of spatial heterogeneity in lung cancer. TCRdb reprocessed the 5' RACE reads with MiXCR, giving one entry per CDR3 protein. The data show tens of thousands of distinct CDR3 sequences, about 11% seen once. Time point noted: sample taken at primary tumor resection. No cell sorting; template was whole RNA from tumor, lung tissue or PBMC. Sequenced material: PBMCs, taken at surgery. The origin of the receptors is a female donor with early-stage non-small cell lung cancer.

This chain joins TRBV25-1 and TRBJ2-2, with D perhaps being TRBD1 or TRBD2 (6 bases each). V dropped 7 bases and J dropped 4 bases, with 13 bases sitting between them. Germline lookup yields CDR1 MGHDK and CDR2 SYGVNS. The CDR3 extends over 14 amino acids. This chain's CDR3 is CASTGAGGTGELFF. The CDR3 DNA sequence: TGTGCCAGCACGGGGGCAGGAGGCACCGGGGAGCTGTTTTTT.

There are many counts of this clonotype. The gene calls are TRBV7-9 and TRBJ2-2; 8 bases are a match to TRBD2. CDR1 and CDR2 from the germline V gene are SEHNR and FQNEAQ (reference sequence). Trimming removed 5 bases from V and 4 bases from J; junction bases left unmatched: 9. The CDR3 is 16 residues long. The CDR3 loop reads CASSPPERGRTGELFF. The DNA of the CDR3 is TGTGCCAGCAGCCCCCCTGAGCGGGGGCGCACCGGGGAGCTGTTTTTT.

In this sample, this clonotype turned up many times. J is TRBJ2-3 and V is TRBV5-5, with TRBD2 matching 9 bases. The germline V gene encodes CDR1 SGHKS and CDR2 YYEKEE (reference sequence). The V gene end was trimmed by 4 bases and the J gene end by 6 bases; junction bases not matched to a gene: 6. There are 14 residues in the CDR3. The CDR3 sequence: CASSSGGSSDTQYF. In DNA, the CDR3 is TGTGCCAGCAGCAGCGGGGGGAGCTCGGATACGCAGTATTTT.

This sequence joins TRBV20-1 and TRBJ2-2, with no clear D. CDR1 is DFQATT and CDR2 is SNEGSKA in the germline V gene (reference sequence). V lost 0 bases and J 6 bases, leaving 2 bases between the germline ends. The CDR3 length is 11 residues. This CDR3 is CSAREAGELFF. In DNA form, the CDR3 reads TGCAGTGCTAGAGAAGCCGGGGAGCTGTTTTTT.

This clonotype was recorded at least ten times. The chain has TRBV5-1 and TRBJ2-3; D gene ambiguous. Germline V CDR1 and CDR2: SGHRS, YFSETQ. This CDR3 spans 14 amino acids. Trimming stripped 1 base from V and 4 bases from J, with 10 bases between. Here the CDR3 reads CASSLWGIADTQYF. The CDR3 DNA sequence: TGCGCCAGCAGCTTGTGGGGAATCGCAGATACGCAGTATTTT.

This clonotype was picked up many times. The chain joins TRBV21-1 to TRBJ1-2; the table names TRBD1, a call not compared with the DNA. TRBV21-1 is marked as a pseudogene. This CDR3 region has 16 residues. This CDR3 reads CASSEGNWTGFYGYTF. CDR3 DNA sequence: TGTGCCAGCAGCGAGGGAAACTGGACAGGCTTCTATGGCTACACCTTC.

This clonotype was recorded many times. The chain combines TRBV5-6 with TRBJ1-6; D is perhaps TRBD1 (6 bases). Between the trimmed V and J ends, which lost 0 bases and 10 bases, there was a span of 11 bases. This CDR3 has 14 amino acids. Germline V lookup: CDR1 SGHDT, CDR2 YYEEEE. The CDR3 loop is CASSLGQTGSPLHF. CDR3 sequence (DNA): TGTGCCAGCAGCTTGGGCCAGACAGGCTCACCCCTCCACTTT.

J is TRBJ2-2 and V is TRBV2, with 10 bases identical to TRBD2. With V trimmed by 1 base and J by 6 bases, 2 bases remained unmatched. This CDR3 spans 15 amino acids. Per the germline V gene, CDR1 is SNHLY and CDR2 is FYNNEI. CDR3 DNA sequence: TGTGCCAGCAGTGAAGGGCTAGCGGGGGCCGGGGAGCTGTTTTTT. Translation gives CASSEGLAGAGELFF.

This clonotype has a count of ten or more. The chain employs TRBV7-9 and TRBJ2-1; tentative D call: TRBD2 (5 bases). The CDR3 is 15 amino acids. Trimming cost V 1 base and J 0 bases, with 7 bases left between them. CDR1 is SEHNR and CDR2 is FQNEAQ in the germline V gene (reference sequence). This CDR3 reads CASSLVSDSYNEQFF. CDR3 nucleotides: TGTGCCAGCAGCTTAGTTAGCGACTCCTACAATGAGCAGTTCTTC.

J is TRBJ2-1 and V is TRBV11-1; no reliable D call. Trimming took off 2 bases at V and 12 bases at J, with 11 bases between the two ends. The CDR3 spans 12 residues. Looked up from germline, CDR1 is SGHAT and CDR2 is FQDESV (reference sequence). In DNA, the CDR3 is TGTGCCAGCAGCTTAAGTACGAATCGGCAGTTCTTC. Its protein is CASSLSTNRQFF. Supplemented by reference TRBV11-1 and TRBJ2-1, the full variable domain reads EAEVAQSPRYKITEKSQAVAFWCDPISGHATLYWYRQILGQGPELLVQFQDESVVDDSQLPKDRFSAERLKGVDSTLKIQPAELGDSAMYLCASSLSTNRQFFGPGTRLTVL.

A few counts support this clonotype. The chain links TRBV29-1 to TRBJ1-1, with 7 bases fitting TRBD1. With V trimmed by 7 bases and J by 2 bases, 4 bases remained unmatched. The CDR3 extends over 12 amino acids. Germline assignment: CDR1 SQVTM and CDR2 ANQGSEA. Here the CDR3 reads CSGGGSNTEAFF. CDR3 nucleotide sequence: TGCAGCGGAGGGGGCAGTAACACTGAAGCTTTCTTT.

This clonotype was observed at least ten times. The chain links TRBV15 to TRBJ1-2; a possible D gene is TRBD1 (6 bases). The germline V gene encodes CDR1 LNHNV and CDR2 YYDKDF (reference sequence). V shed 5 bases and J shed 8 bases, with 15 bases lying between them. This CDR3 is 13 amino acids long. As DNA, the CDR3 is TGTGCCACCAGCCGTTCCGGGGGGCTCGGCTACACCTTC. It specifies CATSRSGGLGYTF.

This clonotype was seen a handful of times. The chain couples TRBV12-3 or TRBV12-4 to TRBJ1-5; unclear D gene. CDR3 length: 13 amino acids. The V and J ends lost 6 bases and 3 bases respectively, with 9 bases between them. As DNA, the CDR3 is TGTGCCAGCAGCCCCGCAGACAATCAGCCCCAGCATTTT. Translated, it gives CASSPADNQPQHF.

There are a few counts of this clonotype. V gene TRBV19 combines with J gene TRBJ1-2; 10 bases align to TRBD1. The germline gives CDR1 LNHDA, CDR2 SQIVND (reference sequence). This CDR3 comprises 13 residues. V was pared by 5 bases and J by 9 bases, with 6 bases of the junction left unmatched. Written as DNA, the CDR3 is TGTGCCAGTAGTTCCAGACAGGGGGCCCGCTACACCTTC. Residues: CASSSRQGARYTF.

This clonotype was counted a few times. This chain connects TRBV5-1 to TRBJ2-1; D could derive from TRBD1 or TRBD2 (6 bases each). The CDR3 runs to 16 residues. Germline CDR1 reads SGHRS; CDR2 reads YFSETQ. V dropped 0 bases and J dropped 3 bases, with 13 bases sitting between them. In DNA, the CDR3 is TGCGCCAGCAGCTTGGCCGCGGGACAAAACTACAATGAGCAGTTCTTC. Encoded protein: CASSLAAGQNYNEQFF.

This clonotype was detected only a few times. This sequence joins TRBV6-1 and TRBJ1-1; TRBD1 might be the D (6 bases). This CDR3 comprises 17 residues. With 3 bases removed from V and 4 bases from J, the gap between germline ends came to 21 bases. The germline CDR1 and CDR2 sequences are MNHNS and SASEGT. The CDR3 sequence: CASSDVWAGDILTEAFF. The CDR3 DNA reads as TGTGCCAGCAGTGACGTCTGGGCAGGGGATATACTCACTGAAGCTTTCTTT.

V usage is TRBV7-8 and J usage is TRBJ2-2, with D maybe TRBD2 (5 bases). Trimming left V 5 bases short and J 1 base short, with 11 bases between. Germline CDR1 is SGHVS and CDR2 is FQNEAQ. The CDR3 extends over 15 amino acids. In nucleotides, the CDR3 is TGTGCCAGCAGCCGAGGACTCGTGAACACCGGGGAGCTGTTTTTT. It yields the protein CASSRGLVNTGELFF.

This chain connects TRBV13 to TRBJ2-1; TRBD2 matches at 14 bases. The CDR3 extends over 16 amino acids. The trim removed 5 bases at V and 9 bases at J, leaving 9 bases unmatched. Germline V gene data show CDR1 as PRHDT and CDR2 as FYEKMQ (reference sequence). CDR3 DNA: TGTGCCAGCAGCACCCCGACTAGCGGGGGGGTTGGTGAGCAGTTCTTC. The encoded protein is CASSTPTSGGVGEQFF.

This clonotype was observed a handful of times. The gene calls are TRBV7-2 and TRBJ2-1; unclear D gene. Trimming took off 1 base at V and 10 bases at J, with 5 bases between the two ends. Per germline, CDR1 SGHTA and CDR2 FQGNSA. The CDR3 is 11 residues long. CDR3 protein: CASSLVGEQFF. The CDR3 coding sequence is TGTGCCAGCAGCTTAGTTGGGGAGCAGTTCTTC.

This clonotype has at least ten counts. V is TRBV27 and J is TRBJ2-7; perhaps TRBD2 as D (5 bases). Germline CDR1 is MNHEY and CDR2 is SMNVEV (reference sequence). V lost 0 bases and J lost 2, with 8 bases in between. The CDR3 is 14 residues long. CDR3 in DNA: TGTGCCAGCAGTTTATCGGCGGGTCCCTACGAGCAGTACTTC. It codes for CASSLSAGPYEQYF.

The chain combines TRBV6-6 with TRBJ1-2, with a weak D call TRBD1 (6 bases). V lost 4 bases and J 0 bases, leaving 18 bases between the germline ends. CDR3 size: 17 residues. CDR1 and CDR2 from the germline V gene are MNHNY and SVGAGI (reference sequence). The CDR3 sequence is CASSSMTGPGANYGYTF. The CDR3 DNA follows: TGTGCCAGCAGTTCCATGACAGGTCCCGGGGCTAACTATGGCTACACCTTC.

In this sample, this clonotype turned up a few times. This chain's CDR3 is CASSFGGDQPQHF. As DNA, the CDR3 is TGTGCCAGCAGCTTTGGGGGAGATCAGCCCCAGCATTTT. This chain joins TRBV7-9 and TRBJ1-5; D is perhaps TRBD1 (5 bases). This CDR3 comprises 13 residues. The V gene's germline CDR1 is SEHNR and CDR2 FQNEAQ (reference sequence). V was clipped by 3 bases and J by 5 bases, with 8 bases between them. The variable domain in full, with the rest retrieved from reference TRBV7-9 and TRBJ1-5, is DTGVSQNPRHKITKRGQNVTFRCDPISEHNRLYWYRQTLGQGPEFLTYFQNEAQLEKSRLLSDRFSAERPKGSFSTLEIQRTEQGDSAMYLCASSFGGDQPQHFGDGTRLSIL.

The chain has TRBV12-3 or TRBV12-4 and TRBJ2-4; 7 nucleotides line up with TRBD1. The CDR3 spans 14 residues. V lost 3 bases and J lost 8; bases outside the gene matches: 7. For the CDR3, the DNA is TGTGCCAGCAGTTTTTCAGGGGGTCGGGACATTCAGTACTTC. This translates into CASSFSGGRDIQYF.

This clonotype was observed a few times. This chain links TRBV7-9 with TRBJ1-3; D ambiguous. CDR1 and CDR2 (germline): SEHNR, FQNEAQ (reference sequence). Between the trimmed V and J ends, which lost 5 bases and 0 bases, there was a span of 14 bases. The CDR3 contains 16 residues. CDR3 sequence reads: CASSPQAGLSGNTIYF. The CDR3, as DNA: TGTGCCAGCAGCCCACAAGCAGGTCTCTCTGGAAACACCATATATTTT.